This T cell receptor (beta chain) was identified in a study of shared clonotypes between healthy human individuals. Worth noting for this clone: This could be a read error, since a much larger clone is one nucleotide away.

The germline gives CDR1 SGHNT, CDR2 YYREEE (reference sequence). This CDR3 contains 13 residues. Trimming stripped 5 bases from V and 1 base from J, with 9 bases between. Libraries were prepared by immunoSEQ multiplex PCR; TCRdb keeps only in-frame clonotypes and omits some of them. Here the sample spans some 790,000 clones, 55% to 75% being singletons. The material sequenced was memory CD4+ T cells sorted from blood. As to subset: CD45RA-negative fraction. The V and J genes are TRBV5-4 and TRBJ1-1; weak D call: TRBD1 (5 bases). The receptor was derived from a woman between 25 and 40 years old in good health. CDR3 in amino acids: CASSHDRNTEAFF. DNA for the CDR3: TGTGCCAGCAGTCACGACAGGAACACTGAAGCTTTCTTT.